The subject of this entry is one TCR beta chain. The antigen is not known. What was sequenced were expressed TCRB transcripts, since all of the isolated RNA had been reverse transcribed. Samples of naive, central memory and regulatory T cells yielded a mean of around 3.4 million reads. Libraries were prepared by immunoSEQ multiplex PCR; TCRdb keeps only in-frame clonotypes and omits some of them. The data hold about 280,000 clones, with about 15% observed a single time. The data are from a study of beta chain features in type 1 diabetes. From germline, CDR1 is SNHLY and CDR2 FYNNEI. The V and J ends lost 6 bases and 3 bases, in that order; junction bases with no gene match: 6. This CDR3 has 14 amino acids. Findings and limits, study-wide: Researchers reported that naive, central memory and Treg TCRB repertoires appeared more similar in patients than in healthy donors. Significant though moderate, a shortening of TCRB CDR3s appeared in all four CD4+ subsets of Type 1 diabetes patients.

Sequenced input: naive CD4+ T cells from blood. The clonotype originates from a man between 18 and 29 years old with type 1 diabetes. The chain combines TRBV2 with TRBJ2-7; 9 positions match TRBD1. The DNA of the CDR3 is TGTGCCAGCAGGGCCGGGACAGGGATCTACGAGCAGTACTTC. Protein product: CASRAGTGIYEQYF.